Listed here are 16 T cell receptor beta chains from one sample, sequenced in a study of T cells in women clearing cervical HPV infection. Here immunoSEQ multiplex PCR was the method, and the copy in TCRdb shows in-frame clones only, minus some. The specimen's table records fewer than 40,000 clones. Specimen: blood buffy coat. The receptors were sampled from a woman aged 18 to 75 with a cervical HPV16 infection that either progressed to CIN3+ or cleared (not recorded which).

Note on this clone: The CDR3 end falls 3 residues outside the read, so it is completed with the germline J gene. This chain connects TRBV19 to TRBJ1-6; 7 nucleotides line up with TRBD1. V lost 6 bases and J lost 8; bases outside the gene matches: 4. The V gene's germline CDR1 is LNHDA and CDR2 SQIVND (reference sequence). The CDR3 extends over 13 amino acids. The CDR3 loop is CASRWTGDSPLHF. The part of the CDR3 DNA that was read is TGTGCCAGTAGGTGGACAGGAGATTCACCC.

In the case of this clone: Read sequence stops 3 residues before the CDR3 end, and the germline J gene provides the missing end. The chain couples TRBV2 to TRBJ2-7; 8 bases fit TRBD2. CDR1 and CDR2 (germline): SNHLY, FYNNEI. This CDR3 comprises 11 residues. J gave up 5 bases and V 8 bases, and 2 bases lay outside the gene matches. The chain's CDR3 is CASCSGDEQYF. The sequenced CDR3 bases are TGTGCCAGCTGTAGCGGGGACGAG.

As for this clone: The CDR3 is cut off 3 residues early in the read; its end comes from the germline J gene. The chain combines TRBV20-1 with TRBJ2-3, with 8 bases lining up with TRBD2. Germline loops: CDR1 DFQATT, CDR2 SNEGSKA (reference sequence). V was pared by 5 bases and J by 4 bases, with 11 bases of the junction left unmatched. The CDR3 is made up of 15 amino acids. Partial CDR3 DNA: TGCAGTGCTCCAGTACGGGGGGGGATTGCAGATACG. The encoded protein is CSAPVRGGIADT. The entire CDR3 is CSAPVRGGIADTQYF.

Note on this clone: Its ends do not fully match the called genes, so a read error is possible. The CDR3 end is not reached by the read, which stops 3 residues before it; the germline J gene fills it in. The chain is built from TRBV9 and TRBJ2-1, with D maybe TRBD1 (6 bases). The CDR3 loop spans 17 amino acids. In germline, CDR1 is SGDLS, CDR2 YYNGEE. CDR3 amino acids: CASNVKPTGNSYNEQFF. The sequenced part of the CDR3 DNA is TGTGCCAGCAACGTAAAACCTACAGGGAACTCCTACAATGAG.

The part of the CDR3 DNA that was read is TGTGCCAGCAGCTTAGCAACAGGGGGTCAAGAAAAA. Protein sequence: CASSLATGGQEK. Given in full, the CDR3 is CASSLATGGQEKLFF. The chain combines TRBV7-2 with TRBJ1-4; TRBD1 aligns across 8 bases. Read coverage stops 3 residues before the CDR3 terminus; the germline J gene supplies the remainder. Trimming took 0 bases from V and 8 from J; bases not matched to a gene: 5. Germline loops: CDR1 SGHTA, CDR2 FQGNSA. CDR3 length: 15 amino acids.

A note on this clone: The read is 3 residues too short to cover the CDR3 end, so that end is filled in from the germline J gene. This sequence joins TRBV5-6 and TRBJ1-6; tentative D call: TRBD1 (5 bases). The CDR3 runs to 13 residues. Trimming pared 7 bases from V and 7 bases from J, leaving 12 bases between. The germline V gene encodes CDR1 SGHDT and CDR2 YYEEEE. CDR3 bases read: TGTGCCAGCCAAGGGGTCTCGAATTCACCC. It specifies CASQGVSNSP. The full CDR3 sequence reads CASQGVSNSPLHF.

With regard to this clone: The CDR3 end lies 3 residues beyond the end of the read and is filled in from the germline J gene. The V and J genes are TRBV29-1 and TRBJ1-2; 10 bases match TRBD1. The germline V gene has CDR1 SQVTM and CDR2 ANQGSEA. With 7 bases clipped from V and 7 bases from J, the junction kept 9 bases outside the gene matches. The CDR3 consists of 13 residues. CDR3 sequence: CSAGTGTGVGYTF. The CDR3 bases that were read are TGCAGCGCCGGGACCGGGACAGGGGTTGGC.

Concerning this clone: From the germline J gene comes the end of the CDR3, since the read stops 3 residues before it. This chain connects TRBV18 to TRBJ2-5; 7 bases are shared with TRBD2. The CDR3 totals 15 residues. Germline values: CDR1 KGHSH, CDR2 LQKENI. Trimming cost V 3 bases and J 2 bases; bases outside gene matches: 6. The CDR3 DNA, read in part, is TGTGCCAGCTCACCGCGGGGAGGGATTCAAGAGACC. It encodes CASSPRGGIQET. The CDR3 in full is CASSPRGGIQETQYF.

As regards this clone: The sequenced fragment ends 3 residues before the CDR3 boundary, so the rest is inferred from the germline J gene. V usage is TRBV2 and J usage is TRBJ1-2; D may be TRBD1 (6 bases). The CDR3 length is 15 residues. Germline V CDR1 and CDR2: SNHLY, FYNNEI. The part of the CDR3 DNA that was read is TGTGCCAGCAGGAAGGGGGGGAGCTCCTACAATGAC. Protein sequence: CASRKGGSSYND. The whole CDR3 sequence is CASRKGGSSYNDYTF.

In regard to this clone: The sequenced fragment ends 3 residues before the CDR3 boundary, so the rest is inferred from the germline J gene. The chain combines TRBV2 with TRBJ2-7, with TRBD1 identical over 12 bases. CDR1 SNHLY and CDR2 FYNNEI come from the germline V gene. With 7 bases clipped from V and 2 bases from J, the junction kept 12 bases outside the gene matches. The CDR3 is made up of 17 amino acids. The CDR3 region is CASTPGQGAIFAYEQYF. The CDR3 DNA, read in part, is TGTGCCAGCACCCCGGGACAGGGGGCAATTTTTGCCTACGAG. The whole variable domain, filled in from reference TRBV2 and TRBJ2-7, reads EPEVTQTPSHQVTQMGQEVILRCVPISNHLYFYWYRQILGQKVEFLVSFYNNEISEKSEIFDDQFSVERPDGSNFTLKIRSTKLEDSAMYFCASTPGQGAIFAYEQYFGPGTRLTVT.

With respect to this clone: The CDR3 extends 3 residues past the end of the read, so its final part is completed from the germline J gene. V gene TRBV2 combines with J gene TRBJ2-1, with TRBD2 identical over 9 bases. The J segment lost 9 bases and the V segment lost 2 bases, leaving 8 bases of the junction unmatched. CDR3 length: 15 residues. Germline V gene data show CDR1 as SNHLY and CDR2 as FYNNEI. Here the CDR3 reads CASSERAGGPGEQFF. The part of the CDR3 DNA that was read is TGTGCCAGCAGTGAAAGGGCGGGAGGGCCTGGTGAG. The full variable domain, rest sourced from reference TRBV2 and TRBJ2-1, is EPEVTQTPSHQVTQMGQEVILRCVPISNHLYFYWYRQILGQKVEFLVSFYNNEISEKSEIFDDQFSVERPDGSNFTLKIRSTKLEDSAMYFCASSERAGGPGEQFFGPGTRLTVL.

Turning to this clone: The DNA ends 3 residues before the CDR3 does, and the rest of the CDR3 is filled in from the germline J gene. The chain employs TRBV2 and TRBJ2-6; D unclear. Trimming cost V 5 bases and J 1 base, with 6 bases left between them. This CDR3 has 14 amino acids. Per the germline V gene, CDR1 is SNHLY and CDR2 is FYNNEI. CDR3 in amino acids: CASSPVSGANVLTF. Partial CDR3 DNA: TGTGCCAGCAGTCCTGTATCTGGGGCCAACGTC.

With regard to this clone: The read falls 3 residues short of the CDR3 end, and the missing part is taken from the germline J gene. V usage is TRBV6-2 or TRBV6-3 and J usage is TRBJ1-2; possible D gene TRBD1, 5 bases. This CDR3 has 14 residues. Germline-derived CDR1 and CDR2 are MNHEY and SVGEGT. CDR3 residues: CASSWSQGGHDYTF. CDR3 bases read: TGTGCCAGCAGTTGGAGCCAGGGCGGCCACGAC.

For this clone: The read halts 3 residues ahead of the CDR3 end, with the missing end drawn from the germline J gene. The chain couples TRBV2 to TRBJ1-2, with TRBD1 matching over 8 bases. This CDR3 has 13 residues. Losses at the gene ends were 6 bases for V and 4 bases for J; bases not matched to a gene: 4. Germline assignment: CDR1 SNHLY and CDR2 FYNNEI. CDR3 DNA, as far as it was read: TGTGCCAGCAGCGCCGGGACAGGCTATGGC. Protein sequence: CASSAGTGYG. The whole CDR3 sequence reads CASSAGTGYGYTF.

Concerning this clone: The read gets to within 3 residues of the CDR3 end, and the germline J gene fills in the rest. The J gene is TRBJ1-5, the V gene TRBV5-1; 7 nucleotides align to TRBD1. The CDR3 extends over 14 amino acids. Unmatched junction bases numbered 2, after V lost 1 base and J lost 4 bases. CDR1 and CDR2 from the germline V gene are SGHRS and YFSETQ. CDR3 in amino acids: CASSLMGQNQPQHF. CDR3 bases read: TGCGCCAGCAGCTTGATGGGACAGAATCAGCCC.

Concerning this clone: The read is 3 residues too short to cover the CDR3 end, so that end is filled in from the germline J gene. This sequence joins TRBV6-4 and TRBJ2-5, with 9 bases matching TRBD2. The trim removed 7 bases at V and 0 bases at J, leaving 9 bases unmatched. The CDR3 is made up of 16 amino acids. Germline V gene sequence: CDR1 MRHNA, CDR2 SNTAGT. The DNA read from the CDR3 is TGTGCCAGCACCCAGGGCCCTAGCGGGAACCAAGAGACC. Its translation: CASTQGPSGNQET. The CDR3 as a whole reads CASTQGPSGNQETQYF.